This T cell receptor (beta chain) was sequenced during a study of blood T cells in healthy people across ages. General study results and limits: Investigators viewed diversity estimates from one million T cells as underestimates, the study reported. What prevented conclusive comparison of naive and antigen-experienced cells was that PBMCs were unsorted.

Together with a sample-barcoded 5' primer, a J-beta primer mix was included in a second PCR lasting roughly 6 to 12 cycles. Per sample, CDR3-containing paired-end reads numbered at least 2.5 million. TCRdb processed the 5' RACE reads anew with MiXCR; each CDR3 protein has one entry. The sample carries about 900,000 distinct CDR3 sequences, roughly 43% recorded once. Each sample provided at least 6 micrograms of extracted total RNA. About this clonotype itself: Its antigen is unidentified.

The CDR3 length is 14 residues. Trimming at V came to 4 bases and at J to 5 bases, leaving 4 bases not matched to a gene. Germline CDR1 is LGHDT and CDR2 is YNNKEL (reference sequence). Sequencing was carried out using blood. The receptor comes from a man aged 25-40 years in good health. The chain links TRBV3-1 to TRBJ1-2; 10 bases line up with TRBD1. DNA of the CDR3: TGTGCCAGCAGCCGCGAGGACAGGGGGTATGGCTACACCTTC. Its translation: CASSREDRGYGYTF.